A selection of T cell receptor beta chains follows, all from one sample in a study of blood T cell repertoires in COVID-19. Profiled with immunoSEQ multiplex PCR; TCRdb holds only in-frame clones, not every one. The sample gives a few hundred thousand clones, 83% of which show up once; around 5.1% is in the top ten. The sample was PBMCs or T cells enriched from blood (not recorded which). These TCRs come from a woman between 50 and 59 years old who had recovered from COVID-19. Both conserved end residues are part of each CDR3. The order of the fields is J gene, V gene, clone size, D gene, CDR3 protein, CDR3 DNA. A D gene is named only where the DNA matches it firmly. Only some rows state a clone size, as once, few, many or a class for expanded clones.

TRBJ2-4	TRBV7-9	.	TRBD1	CASSSQGAGNIQYF	TGTGCCAGCAGCTCCCAGGGGGCCGGGAACATTCAGTACTTC
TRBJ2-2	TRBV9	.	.	CASSVEGQITGELFF	TGTGCCAGCAGCGTAGAAGGACAAATCACCGGGGAGCTGTTTTTT
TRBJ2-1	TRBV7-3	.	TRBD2	CASSLIAGVSEQFF	TGTGCCAGCAGCTTAATAGCGGGAGTGAGTGAGCAGTTCTTC
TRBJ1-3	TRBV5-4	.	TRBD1	CASSLQGSSGNTIYF	TGTGCCAGCAGCTTACAGGGGAGCTCTGGAAACACCATATATTTT
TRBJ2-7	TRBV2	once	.	CASSKHGDYEQYF	TGTGCCAGCAGTAAGCACGGGGACTACGAGCAGTACTTC
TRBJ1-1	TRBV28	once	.	CASSWRLTEAFF	TGTGCCAGCAGTTGGAGACTTACTGAAGCTTTCTTT
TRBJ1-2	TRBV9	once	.	CASSLDSYGYTF	TGTGCCAGCAGCCTCGACAGTTATGGCTACACCTTC
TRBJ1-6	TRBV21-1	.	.	CASSKQGRNSPLHF	TGTGCCAGCAGCAAACAGGGGCGTAATTCACCCCTCCACTTT
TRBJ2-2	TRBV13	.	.	CASSLFRTGELFF	TGTGCCAGCAGCTTATTTAGAACCGGGGAGCTGTTTTTT
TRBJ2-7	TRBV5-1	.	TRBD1	CASSVDRGLVYEQYF	TGCGCCAGCAGCGTAGACAGGGGGCTCGTCTACGAGCAGTACTTC
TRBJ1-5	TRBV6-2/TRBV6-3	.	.	CASSYSKYREPREPQHF	TGTGCCAGCAGTTACTCGAAGTACAGGGAGCCGCGGGAGCCCCAGCATTTT
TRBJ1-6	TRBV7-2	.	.	CASSQTSSYNSPLHF	TGTGCCAGCAGCCAAACAAGCTCCTATAATTCACCCCTCCACTTT
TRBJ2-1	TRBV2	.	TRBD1	CASRGTGGSYNEQFF	TGTGCCAGCAGGGGGACAGGGGGTTCCTACAATGAGCAGTTCTTC
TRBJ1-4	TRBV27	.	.	CASSRIQGYEKLFF	TGTGCCAGCAGTCGCATACAGGGTTACGAAAAACTGTTTTTT
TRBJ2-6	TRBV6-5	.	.	CASSRTGSGANVLTF	TGTGCCAGCAGCCGAACCGGCTCTGGGGCCAACGTCCTGACTTTC